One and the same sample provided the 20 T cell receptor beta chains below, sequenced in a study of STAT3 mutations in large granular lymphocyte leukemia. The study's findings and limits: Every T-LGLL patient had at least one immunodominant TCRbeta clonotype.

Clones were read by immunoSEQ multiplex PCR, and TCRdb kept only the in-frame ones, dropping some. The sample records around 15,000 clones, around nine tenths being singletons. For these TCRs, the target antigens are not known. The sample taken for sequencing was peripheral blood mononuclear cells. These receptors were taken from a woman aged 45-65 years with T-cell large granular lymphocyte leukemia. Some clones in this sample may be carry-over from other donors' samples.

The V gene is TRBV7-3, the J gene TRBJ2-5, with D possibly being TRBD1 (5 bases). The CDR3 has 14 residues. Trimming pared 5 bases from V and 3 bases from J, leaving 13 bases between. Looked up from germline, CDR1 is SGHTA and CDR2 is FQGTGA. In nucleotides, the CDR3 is TGTGCCAGCAGCCGAGGCGACAGTAAAGAGACCCAGTACTTC. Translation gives CASSRGDSKETQYF. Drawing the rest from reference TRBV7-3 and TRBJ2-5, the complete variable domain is GAGVSQTPSNKVTEKGKYVELRCDPISGHTALYWYRQSLGQGPEFLIYFQGTGAADDSGLPNDRFFAVRPEGSVSTLKIQRTERGDSAVYLCASSRGDSKETQYFGPGTRLLVL.

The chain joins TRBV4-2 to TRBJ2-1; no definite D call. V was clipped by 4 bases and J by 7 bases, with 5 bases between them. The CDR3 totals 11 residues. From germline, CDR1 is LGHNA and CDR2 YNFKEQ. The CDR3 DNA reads TGTGCCAGCAGCCCTGGGAATGAGCAGTTCTTC. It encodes CASSPGNEQFF.

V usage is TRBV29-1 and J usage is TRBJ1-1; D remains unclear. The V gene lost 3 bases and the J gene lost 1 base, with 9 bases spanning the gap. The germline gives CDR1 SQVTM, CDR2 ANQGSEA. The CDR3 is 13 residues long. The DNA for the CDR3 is TGCAGCGTTGAGTCCACACCGAACACTGAAGCTTTCTTT. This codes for CSVESTPNTEAFF. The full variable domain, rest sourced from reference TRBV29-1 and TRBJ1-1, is SAVISQKPSRDICQRGTSLTIQCQVDSQVTMMFWYRQQPGQSLTLIATANQGSEATYESGFVIDKFPISRPNLTFSTLTVSNMSPEDSSIYLCSVESTPNTEAFFGQGTRLTVV.

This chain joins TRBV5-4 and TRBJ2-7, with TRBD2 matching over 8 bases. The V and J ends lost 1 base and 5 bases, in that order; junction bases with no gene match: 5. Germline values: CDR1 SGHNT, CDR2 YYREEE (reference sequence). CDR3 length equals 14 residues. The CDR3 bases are TGTGCCAGCAGCTTGAGCGGGAGTATCCACGAGCAGTACTTC. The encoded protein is CASSLSGSIHEQYF.

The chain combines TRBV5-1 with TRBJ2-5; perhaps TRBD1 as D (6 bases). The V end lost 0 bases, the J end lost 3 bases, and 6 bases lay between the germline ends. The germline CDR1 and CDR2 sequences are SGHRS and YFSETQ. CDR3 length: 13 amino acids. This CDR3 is CASSLGTEETQYF. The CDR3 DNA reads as TGCGCCAGCAGCTTGGGGACAGAAGAGACCCAGTACTTC.

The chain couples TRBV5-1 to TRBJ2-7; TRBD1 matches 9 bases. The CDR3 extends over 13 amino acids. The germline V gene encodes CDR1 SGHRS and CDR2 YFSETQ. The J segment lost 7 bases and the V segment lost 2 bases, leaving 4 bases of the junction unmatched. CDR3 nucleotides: TGCGCCAGCAGCTTAAACAGGGGGCGGGAGCAGTACTTC. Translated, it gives CASSLNRGREQYF.

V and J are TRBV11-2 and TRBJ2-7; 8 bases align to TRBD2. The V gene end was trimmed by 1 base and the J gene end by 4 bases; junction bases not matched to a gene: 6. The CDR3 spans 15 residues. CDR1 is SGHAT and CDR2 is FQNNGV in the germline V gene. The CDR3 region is CASSLGTGGWYEQYF. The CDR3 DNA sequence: TGTGCCAGCAGCTTAGGGACGGGAGGGTGGTACGAGCAGTACTTC.

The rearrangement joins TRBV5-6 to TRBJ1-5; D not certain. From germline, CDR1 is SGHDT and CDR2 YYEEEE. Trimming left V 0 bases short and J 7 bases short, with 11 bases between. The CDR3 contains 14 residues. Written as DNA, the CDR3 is TGTGCCAGCAGCTTGGTTCAAGGCGGACAGCCCCAGCATTTT. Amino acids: CASSLVQGGQPQHF.

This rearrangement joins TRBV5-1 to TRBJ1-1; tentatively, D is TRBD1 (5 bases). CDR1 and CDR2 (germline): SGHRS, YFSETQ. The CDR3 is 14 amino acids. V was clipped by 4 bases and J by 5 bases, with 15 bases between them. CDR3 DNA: TGCGCCAGCAGCAGGAGGCAGGGAGAGACTGAAGCTTTCTTT. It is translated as CASSRRQGETEAFF.

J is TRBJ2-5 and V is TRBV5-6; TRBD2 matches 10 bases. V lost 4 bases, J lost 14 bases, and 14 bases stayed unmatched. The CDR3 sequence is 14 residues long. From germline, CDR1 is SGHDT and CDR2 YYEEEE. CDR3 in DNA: TGTGCCAGCAGCCTTAGGACTAGCGGAGGCGGCCCTTACTTC. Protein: CASSLRTSGGGPYF.

The CDR3 protein is CASSANGAGQDTGELFF. The CDR3, as DNA: TGTGCCAGCAGCGCCAATGGGGCAGGCCAAGACACCGGGGAGCTGTTTTTT. The chain recombines TRBV7-2 with TRBJ2-2; weak D call: TRBD1 (5 bases). Trimming cost V 5 bases and J 3 bases, with 19 bases left between them. This CDR3 spans 17 amino acids. The germline gives CDR1 SGHTA, CDR2 FQGNSA.

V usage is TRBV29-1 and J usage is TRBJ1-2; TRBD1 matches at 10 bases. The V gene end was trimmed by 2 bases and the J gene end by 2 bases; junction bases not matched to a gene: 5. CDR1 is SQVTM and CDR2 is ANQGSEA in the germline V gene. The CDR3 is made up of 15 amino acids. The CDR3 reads CSVERTGGENYGYTF. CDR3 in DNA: TGCAGCGTTGAAAGGACAGGGGGAGAGAACTATGGCTACACCTTC.

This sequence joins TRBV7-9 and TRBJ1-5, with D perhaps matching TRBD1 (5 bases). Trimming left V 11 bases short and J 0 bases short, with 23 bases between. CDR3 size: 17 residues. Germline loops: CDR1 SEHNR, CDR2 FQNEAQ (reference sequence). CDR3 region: CAAKGMPQGYSNQPQHF. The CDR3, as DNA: TGTGCCGCGAAGGGAATGCCCCAGGGATATAGCAATCAGCCCCAGCATTTT. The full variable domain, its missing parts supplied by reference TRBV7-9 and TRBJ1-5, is DTGVSQNPRHKITKRGQNVTFRCDPISEHNRLYWYRQTLGQGPEFLTYFQNEAQLEKSRLLSDRFSAERPKGSFSTLEIQRTEQGDSAMYLCAAKGMPQGYSNQPQHFGDGTRLSIL.

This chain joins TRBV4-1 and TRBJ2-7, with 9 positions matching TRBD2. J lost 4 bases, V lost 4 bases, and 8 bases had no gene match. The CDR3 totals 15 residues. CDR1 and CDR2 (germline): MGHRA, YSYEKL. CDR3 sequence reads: CASSPLGAGGYEQYF. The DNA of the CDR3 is TGCGCCAGCAGCCCCCTGGGAGCGGGAGGTTACGAGCAGTACTTC.

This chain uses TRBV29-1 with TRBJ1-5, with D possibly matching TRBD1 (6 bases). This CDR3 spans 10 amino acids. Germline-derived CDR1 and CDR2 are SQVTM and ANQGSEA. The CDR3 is CTLGGQPQHF. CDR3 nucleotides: TGCACCCTGGGGGGCCAGCCCCAGCATTTT.

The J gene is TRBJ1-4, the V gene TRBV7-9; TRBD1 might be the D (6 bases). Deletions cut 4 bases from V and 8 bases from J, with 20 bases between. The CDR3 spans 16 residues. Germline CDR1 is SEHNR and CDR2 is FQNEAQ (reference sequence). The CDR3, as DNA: TGTGCCAGCAGCTCGGGGGGCGGGAACCTAGGAGAAAAACTGTTTTTT. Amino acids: CASSSGGGNLGEKLFF.

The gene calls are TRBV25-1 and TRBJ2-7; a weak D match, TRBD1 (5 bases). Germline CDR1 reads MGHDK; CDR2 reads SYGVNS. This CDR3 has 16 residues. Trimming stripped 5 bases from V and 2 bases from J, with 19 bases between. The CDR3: CASSSSGATRPYEQYF. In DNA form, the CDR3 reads TGTGCCAGCAGTTCTAGTGGGGCGACCCGCCCCTACGAGCAGTACTTC.

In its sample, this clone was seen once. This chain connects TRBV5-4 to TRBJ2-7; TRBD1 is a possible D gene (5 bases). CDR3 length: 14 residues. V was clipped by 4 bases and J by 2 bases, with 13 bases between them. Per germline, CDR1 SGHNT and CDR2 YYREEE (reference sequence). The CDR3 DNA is TGTGCCAGCAGCGCGAACGACAGAACCTACGAGCAGTACTTC. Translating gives CASSANDRTYEQYF. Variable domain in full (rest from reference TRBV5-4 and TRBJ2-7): ETGVTQSPTHLIKTRGQQVTLRCSSQSGHNTVSWYQQALGQGPQFIFQYYREEENGRGNFPPRFSGLQFPNYSSELNVNALELDDSALYLCASSANDRTYEQYFGPGTRLTVT.

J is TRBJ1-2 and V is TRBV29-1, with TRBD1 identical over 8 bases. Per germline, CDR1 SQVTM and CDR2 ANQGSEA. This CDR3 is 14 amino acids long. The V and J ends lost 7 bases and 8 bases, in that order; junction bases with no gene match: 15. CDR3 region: CSAGQGGGFDGYTF. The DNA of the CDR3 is TGCAGCGCCGGACAGGGTGGTGGTTTTGACGGCTACACCTTC. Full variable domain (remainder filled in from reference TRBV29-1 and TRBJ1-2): SAVISQKPSRDICQRGTSLTIQCQVDSQVTMMFWYRQQPGQSLTLIATANQGSEATYESGFVIDKFPISRPNLTFSTLTVSNMSPEDSSIYLCSAGQGGGFDGYTFGSGTRLTVV.

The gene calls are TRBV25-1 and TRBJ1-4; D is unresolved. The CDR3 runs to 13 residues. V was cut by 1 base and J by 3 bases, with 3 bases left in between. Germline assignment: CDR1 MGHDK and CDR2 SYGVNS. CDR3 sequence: CASSEWANEKLFF. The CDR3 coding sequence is TGTGCCAGCAGTGAATGGGCTAATGAAAAACTGTTTTTT. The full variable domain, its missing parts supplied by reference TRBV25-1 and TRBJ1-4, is EADIYQTPRYLVIGTGKKITLECSQTMGHDKMYWYQQDPGMELHLIHYSYGVNSTEKGDLSSESTVSRIRTEHFPLTLESARPSHTSQYLCASSEWANEKLFFGSGTQLSVL.